Following are 29 T cell receptor beta chains from one sample sequenced in a study of T-cell memory formation after mild COVID-19. TCRdb analysed the 5' RACE reads with MiXCR anew, one entry per CDR3 protein. The sample lists some 210,000 distinct CDR3 sequences; 8% to 11% were seen once. Material for sequencing was PBMCs or a T cell subset sorted from them (not recorded which). The source is a man between 18 and 35 years old who had mild COVID-19 (a few samples of this study predate the infection). Cell type and time point are not known.

This sequence joins TRBV7-2 and TRBJ1-2, with TRBD1 as a possible D gene (5 bases). CDR1 is SGHTA, CDR2 FQGNSA, per germline. The V end lost 2 bases, the J end lost 8 bases, and 15 bases lay between the germline ends. There are 14 residues in the CDR3. CDR3 sequence: CASSLYDSAKGYTF. The CDR3 DNA reads TGTGCCAGCAGCTTATACGACAGCGCGAAGGGCTACACCTTC. Supplemented by reference TRBV7-2 and TRBJ1-2, the full variable domain reads GAGVSQSPSNKVTEKGKDVELRCDPISGHTALYWYRQSLGQGLEFLIYFQGNSAPDKSGLPSDRFSAERTGGSVSTLTIQRTQQEDSAVYLCASSLYDSAKGYTFGSGTRLTVV.

This clonotype turned up a few times. The chain has TRBV4-2 and TRBJ2-3; D gene unclear. The germline V gene encodes CDR1 LGHNA and CDR2 YNFKEQ. V lost 6 bases to trimming and J lost 0 bases, with 7 bases between them. CDR3 length equals 13 residues. CDR3: CASREDSTDTQYF. The CDR3 nucleotides read TGTGCCAGCAGAGAGGATAGCACAGATACGCAGTATTTT.

This clonotype was observed at least ten times. The chain couples TRBV12-3 or TRBV12-4 to TRBJ1-2; 9 nucleotides align to TRBD1. J was trimmed by 3 bases and V by 2 bases; bases with no gene match: 4. The CDR3 sequence is 15 residues long. The CDR3 spells CASSLSDRGHYGYTF. The DNA for the CDR3 is TGTGCCAGCAGTTTATCGGACAGGGGTCACTATGGCTACACCTTC.

This clonotype was seen ten or more times. The chain is built from TRBV5-1 and TRBJ2-5; 8 bases align to TRBD1. CDR1 is SGHRS and CDR2 is YFSETQ in the germline V gene. This CDR3 has 13 residues. Trimming removed 7 bases from V and 2 bases from J; junction bases left unmatched: 4. The CDR3 coding sequence is TGCGCCAGCGCCCGACAGGGGCAAGAGACCCAGTACTTC. This encodes CASARQGQETQYF.

The gene calls are TRBV12-3 or TRBV12-4 and TRBJ2-6; D not resolved. Trimming left V 11 bases short and J 3 bases short, with 5 bases between. The CDR3 has 11 residues. Here the CDR3 DNA reads TGTGCCTGTGGTGGGGCCAACGTCCTGACTTTC. Translated: CACGGANVLTF.

This clonotype was counted between two and nine times. The chain links TRBV6-2 or TRBV6-3 to TRBJ2-1; D not certain. Germline values: CDR1 MNHEY, CDR2 SVGEGT. The CDR3 runs 10 residues. V lost 9 bases and J 10 bases, leaving 10 bases between the germline ends. CDR3 nucleotides: TGTGCCAGGGACGCTCGCGAGCAGTTCTTC. Translation: CARDAREQFF.

A few counts support this clonotype. The chain has TRBV5-1 and TRBJ1-1, with D maybe TRBD1 (6 bases). This CDR3 contains 14 residues. The V end lost 1 base, the J end lost 8 bases, and 15 bases lay between the germline ends. Germline V gene lookup returns CDR1 SGHRS and CDR2 YFSETQ. This CDR3 is CASSLSSRGAEAFF. In DNA form, the CDR3 reads TGCGCCAGCAGCTTGTCATCGCGGGGGGCGGAAGCTTTCTTT.

This clonotype was seen only a few times. V is TRBV11-2 and J is TRBJ2-3; 15 bases are shared with TRBD2. The germline gives CDR1 SGHAT, CDR2 FQNNGV. CDR3 length: 18 amino acids. Trimming cost V 4 bases and J 6 bases; bases outside gene matches: 11. CDR3 sequence (DNA): TGTGCCAGCAGCTCCCTTAGGGGTGGACTAGCGGGGGGGGATACGCAGTATTTT. Translation gives CASSSLRGGLAGGDTQYF.

V and J are TRBV2 and TRBJ2-5; D is undetermined. The CDR3 spans 13 residues. V lost 4 bases and J 2 bases, leaving 8 bases between the germline ends. The germline V gene has CDR1 SNHLY and CDR2 FYNNEI. In DNA, the CDR3 is TGTGCCAGCAGTGTGCGGCTGCAAGAGACCCAGTACTTC. It codes for CASSVRLQETQYF. The full variable domain, completed using reference TRBV2 and TRBJ2-5, is EPEVTQTPSHQVTQMGQEVILRCVPISNHLYFYWYRQILGQKVEFLVSFYNNEISEKSEIFDDQFSVERPDGSNFTLKIRSTKLEDSAMYFCASSVRLQETQYFGPGTRLLVL.

This clonotype was recorded a few times. The genes are TRBV18 and TRBJ1-2; no reliable D call. V dropped 2 bases and J dropped 1 base, with 5 bases sitting between them. Germline V CDR1 and CDR2: KGHSH, LQKENI. This CDR3 is 13 amino acids long. CDR3 loop: CASSPWDNYGYTF. Written as DNA, the CDR3 is TGTGCCAGCTCACCATGGGATAACTATGGCTACACCTTC. The complete variable domain, with remaining parts taken from reference TRBV18 and TRBJ1-2, reads NAGVMQNPRHLVRRRGQEARLRCSPMKGHSHVYWYRQLPEEGLKFMVYLQKENIIDESGMPKERFSAEFPKEGPSILRIQQVVRGDSAAYFCASSPWDNYGYTFGSGTRLTVV.

This clonotype was seen a few times. V and J are TRBV7-3 and TRBJ2-5; 12 nucleotides line up with TRBD2. J lost 2 bases, V lost 2 bases, and 6 bases had no gene match. This CDR3 has 17 amino acids. Germline V gene sequence: CDR1 SGHTA, CDR2 FQGTGA. The CDR3, as DNA: TGTGCCAGCAGCTTAGGGCTAGCGGGGGGGCCGCAAGAGACCCAGTACTTC. It codes for CASSLGLAGGPQETQYF.

This chain links TRBV18 with TRBJ2-2; D remains ambiguous. V was shortened by 1 base and J by 4 bases, with 13 bases between the two germline ends. This CDR3 contains 16 residues. Germline V gene lookup returns CDR1 KGHSH and CDR2 LQKENI. The CDR3, as DNA: TGTGCCAGCTCACCACGGATTCCATCGAGCACCGGGGAGCTGTTTTTT. Residues: CASSPRIPSSTGELFF.

This clonotype has ten or more counts. The chain combines TRBV27 with TRBJ1-1, with D uncertain. The length of the CDR3 is 11 residues. Germline lookup yields CDR1 MNHEY and CDR2 SMNVEV (reference sequence). V was cut by 5 bases and J by 3 bases, with 4 bases left in between. The CDR3 loop reads CASSGYTEAFF. CDR3 nucleotides: TGTGCCAGCAGTGGATACACTGAAGCTTTCTTT.

The chain links TRBV6-6 to TRBJ2-7; TRBD1 aligns across 7 bases. The CDR3 runs to 13 residues. Germline loops: CDR1 MNHNY, CDR2 SVGAGI (reference sequence). Trimming cost V 5 bases and J 5 bases; bases outside gene matches: 6. The CDR3 sequence: CASSNQGEHEQYF. The DNA for the CDR3 is TGTGCCAGCAGTAACCAGGGGGAACACGAGCAGTACTTC.

CDR3 DNA sequence: TGCAGCGTTGAGGGGGCCGGGGGAGGCTACACCTTC. It translates to CSVEGAGGGYTF. This rearrangement joins TRBV29-1 to TRBJ1-2, with D possibly TRBD1 on 6 matching bases. The germline V and J ends were trimmed by 3 bases and 8 bases, with 13 bases remaining between them. From germline, CDR1 is SQVTM and CDR2 ANQGSEA. This CDR3 spans 12 amino acids.

This clonotype was seen at least ten times. This rearrangement joins TRBV5-1 to TRBJ2-1; D call uncertain. The CDR3 contains 13 residues. V was clipped by 5 bases and J by 10 bases, with 16 bases between them. Germline lookup yields CDR1 SGHRS and CDR2 YFSETQ. CDR3 coding DNA: TGCGCCAGCAGTTTCCCCGAGCAGGACGAGCAGTTCTTC. Protein sequence: CASSFPEQDEQFF.

The chain has TRBV19 and TRBJ2-1; possibly TRBD1 for D (6 bases). Germline CDR1 is LNHDA and CDR2 is SQIVND (reference sequence). V lost 1 base, J lost 7 bases, and 11 bases lay in between. CDR3 length: 14 amino acids. The CDR3 loop is CASSIGEGVNEQFF. The CDR3 region has the DNA TGTGCCAGTAGTATAGGTGAGGGGGTTAATGAGCAGTTCTTC. Combining the CDR3 with reference TRBV19 and TRBJ2-1 gives the whole variable domain DGGITQSPKYLFRKEGQNVTLSCEQNLNHDAMYWYRQDPGQGLRLIYYSQIVNDFQKGDIAEGYSVSREKKESFPLTVTSAQKNPTAFYLCASSIGEGVNEQFFGPGTRLTVL.

This chain joins TRBV6-2 or TRBV6-3 and TRBJ2-5; D tentatively reads TRBD1 or TRBD2 (5 bases each). CDR3 length: 13 residues. V gave up 6 bases and J gave up 5 bases, with 13 bases separating them. The germline gives CDR1 MNHEY, CDR2 SVGEGT. The CDR3 here is CASRWDGRETQYF. DNA for the CDR3: TGTGCCAGCAGGTGGGACGGTCGGGAGACCCAGTACTTC.

This chain joins TRBV10-3 and TRBJ2-6, with TRBD1 as a possible D gene (5 bases). The CDR3 contains 15 residues. Per germline, CDR1 ENHRY and CDR2 SYGVKD. V dropped 4 bases and J dropped 0 bases, with 7 bases sitting between them. Written as DNA, the CDR3 is TGTGCCATCAGTGGACAGCTCTCTGGGGCCAACGTCCTGACTTTC. Protein sequence: CAISGQLSGANVLTF.

The V call is TRBV10-3, the J call TRBJ1-6; no definite D call. The CDR3 consists of 17 residues. Germline V gives CDR1 ENHRY, CDR2 SYGVKD. The ends were cut back, 3 bases at V and 7 bases at J, with 19 bases in the middle. The CDR3 reads CAISDRFPGEVNSPLHF. In DNA, the CDR3 is TGTGCCATCAGTGATCGGTTTCCTGGGGAGGTAAATTCACCCCTCCACTTT.

V is TRBV12-3 or TRBV12-4 and J is TRBJ2-3, with D perhaps being TRBD1 or TRBD2 (5 bases each). This CDR3 region has 16 residues. Trimming took 7 bases from V and 2 from J, leaving 19 bases between them. CDR3 protein: CASTSYTRDPTDTQYF. The CDR3 coding sequence is TGTGCCAGCACCTCCTACACACGGGACCCCACAGATACGCAGTATTTT.

In DNA, the CDR3 is TGTGCCAGCAGCCCTGGGGATTCGCGGAGCTACACCTTC. Protein product: CASSPGDSRSYTF. V usage is TRBV4-2 and J usage is TRBJ1-2; no clear D gene. The CDR3 has 13 amino acids. From germline, CDR1 is LGHNA and CDR2 YNFKEQ. Trimming pared 4 bases from V and 9 bases from J, leaving 15 bases between.

This clonotype has just a few counts. The rearrangement uses TRBV5-1 and TRBJ2-7; D unresolved. Germline V lookup: CDR1 SGHRS, CDR2 YFSETQ. V gave up 0 bases and J gave up 4 bases, with 11 bases separating them. The CDR3 has 14 residues. The CDR3 DNA follows: TGCGCCAGCAGCTTGGCCCCTCAGAGATACGAGCAGTACTTC. Its translation: CASSLAPQRYEQYF.

V gene TRBV19 combines with J gene TRBJ1-6, with D possibly matching TRBD1 (5 bases). V was shortened by 4 bases and J by 5 bases, with 12 bases between the two germline ends. Looked up from germline, CDR1 is LNHDA and CDR2 is SQIVND (reference sequence). This CDR3 has 15 amino acids. The CDR3 reads CASSNLGGDNSPLHF. CDR3 bases: TGTGCCAGTAGTAACCTAGGAGGGGATAATTCACCCCTCCACTTT.

The rearrangement joins TRBV5-1 to TRBJ1-2; D unclear. Germline V lookup: CDR1 SGHRS, CDR2 YFSETQ. This CDR3 has 14 amino acids. The V end was cut by 4 bases, the J end by 2 bases, with 12 bases between. Here the CDR3 DNA reads TGCGCCAGCAGCCTGTGGACGGAGAACTATGGCTACACCTTC. The encoded protein is CASSLWTENYGYTF.

This clonotype was counted a few times. V gene TRBV10-3 combines with J gene TRBJ1-5, with D perhaps matching TRBD1 (5 bases). CDR3 length: 16 amino acids. CDR1 and CDR2 (germline): ENHRY, SYGVKD. V shed 4 bases and J shed 0 bases, with 13 bases lying between them. CDR3: CAISGSGVDSNQPQHF. The CDR3 nucleotides are TGTGCCATCAGTGGTTCGGGGGTCGATAGCAATCAGCCCCAGCATTTT.

This sequence joins TRBV4-2 and TRBJ2-3; perhaps TRBD2 as D (6 bases). The CDR3 has 16 amino acids. CDR1 LGHNA and CDR2 YNFKEQ come from the germline V gene. V lost 0 bases and J lost 0, with 10 bases in between. CDR3 DNA: TGTGCCAGCAGCCAAGATTGGGGGACTAGCACAGATACGCAGTATTTT. As protein: CASSQDWGTSTDTQYF.

The rearrangement joins TRBV30 to TRBJ2-6; 7 bases are shared with TRBD1. The CDR3 spans 15 residues. Per the germline V gene, CDR1 is GTSNPN and CDR2 is SVGIG (reference sequence). The V gene end was trimmed by 5 bases and the J gene end by 0 bases; junction bases not matched to a gene: 4. CDR3 loop: CAWRTGNSGANVLTF. In DNA form, the CDR3 reads TGTGCCTGGCGGACAGGCAACTCTGGGGCCAACGTCCTGACTTTC.

The chain recombines TRBV4-3 with TRBJ1-4, with TRBD1 as a possible D gene (5 bases). Germline CDR1 LGHNA, CDR2 YSLEER. With 2 bases removed from V and 10 bases from J, the gap between germline ends came to 17 bases. The CDR3 sequence is 15 residues long. For the CDR3, the DNA is TGCGCCAGCAGCCAAAACGGGGGAGGGCCCGGAAAACTGTTTTTT. This sequence encodes CASSQNGGGPGKLFF.